This TCR beta chain was observed in a study of Graves' ophthalmopathy and Graves' hyperthyroidism. Amplification of TCR beta CDR3 regions used RNA transcripts. Second-round multiplex PCR followed a first-round RT-PCR using HTBI primers. TCRdb used MiXCR to reprocess the multiplex PCR reads, holding one entry per CDR3 protein. The repertoire holds under 250,000 distinct CDR3 sequences, with around 28% as singletons. The CDR3 runs to 14 residues. Trimming shortened V by 6 bases and J by 2 bases, and 13 bases separated the two germline ends. Germline V lookup: CDR1 MNHEY, CDR2 SMNVEV (reference sequence). This clonotype was found many times.

The chain has TRBV27 and TRBJ1-1; weak D call: TRBD1 (6 bases). Sequencing input: peripheral blood. The clonotype was recovered from a man aged 45-65 years with Graves' ophthalmopathy. The DNA for the CDR3 is TGTGCCAGCAGGCAGGGGCTACAAAACACTGAAGCTTTCTTT. This codes for CASRQGLQNTEAFF.